This T cell receptor (beta chain) is from a study of tumor T cells in aggressive B-cell lymphoma. V was pared by 6 bases and J by 4 bases, with 5 bases of the junction left unmatched. Germline V gene data show CDR1 as MDHEN and CDR2 as SYDVKM. This CDR3 contains 14 residues. Clones were read by immunoSEQ multiplex PCR, and TCRdb kept only the in-frame ones, dropping some. The data contain 800 to 1,100 clones, roughly three quarters of them singletons. Sequencing was performed on tumor tissue. The rearrangement joins TRBV28 to TRBJ2-3, with TRBD1 identical over 9 bases. The TCR sequence derives from an adult with diffuse large B cell lymphoma. CDR3 protein: CASSFGTGPDTQYF. CDR3 DNA sequence: TGTGCCAGCAGCTTTGGGACAGGGCCAGATACGCAGTATTTT.